The rows below give T cell receptor beta chains drawn from one sample of a study of shared clonotypes between healthy human individuals. TCRdb's copy holds only in-frame clones and misses some; the assay was immunoSEQ multiplex PCR. The sample yields hundreds of thousands of clones, more than 95% seen once. Specimen: naive CD4+ T cells sorted from blood. The receptors originated from a woman aged 25 to 39 in good health. Both conserved end residues are part of each CDR3. A D gene is named only where the DNA matches it firmly. Not every row has a clone size; where given, it reads once, few, many or a size class.

cdr3_aa: CATSGRGTYNEQFF
cdr3_nt: TGTGCCACCAGCGGGCGTGGGACCTACAATGAGCAGTTCTTC
j_call: TRBJ2-1
clone_size: .
d_call: .
v_call: TRBV15

cdr3_aa: CASSSIIGSANTGELFF
cdr3_nt: TGTGCCAGCAGCAGTATCATTGGGAGCGCGAACACCGGGGAGCTGTTTTTT
j_call: TRBJ2-2
clone_size: .
d_call: .
v_call: TRBV28

cdr3_aa: CASSDQGREQYF
cdr3_nt: TGTGCCAGCAGTGACCAGGGGCGCGAGCAGTACTTC
j_call: TRBJ2-7
clone_size: .
d_call: .
v_call: TRBV28

cdr3_aa: CASSQDSRTTYTGELFF
cdr3_nt: TGCGCCAGCAGCCAAGACTCCCGGACTACTTATACCGGGGAGCTGTTTTTT
j_call: TRBJ2-2
clone_size: .
d_call: .
v_call: TRBV4-1

cdr3_aa: CATSSQTGMGQPQHF
cdr3_nt: TGTGCCACCAGCAGCCAGACAGGGATGGGTCAGCCCCAGCATTTT
j_call: TRBJ1-5
clone_size: .
d_call: TRBD1
v_call: TRBV15

cdr3_aa: CASSLLAGGPSGANVLTF
cdr3_nt: TGCGCCAGCAGCTTACTAGCGGGAGGGCCCTCTGGGGCCAACGTCCTGACTTTC
j_call: TRBJ2-6
clone_size: .
d_call: TRBD2
v_call: TRBV5-1

cdr3_aa: CASSITSGLGRTQYF
cdr3_nt: TGTGCCAGTAGTATTACTAGCGGGTTGGGTCGGACCCAGTACTTC
j_call: TRBJ2-5
clone_size: once
d_call: TRBD2
v_call: TRBV19

cdr3_aa: CASRGLAFSYEQYF
cdr3_nt: TGTGCCAGCAGGGGACTAGCGTTCTCCTACGAGCAGTACTTC
j_call: TRBJ2-7
clone_size: .
d_call: .
v_call: TRBV21-1

cdr3_aa: CASSPQDQYRQYF
cdr3_nt: TGTGCCAGCAGTCCTCAGGACCAGTATAGGCAGTATTTT
j_call: TRBJ2-3
clone_size: .
d_call: .
v_call: TRBV28

cdr3_aa: CASSSGTGGHNEQFF
cdr3_nt: TGTGCCAGTTCCTCGGGGACAGGGGGCCACAATGAGCAGTTCTTC
j_call: TRBJ2-1
clone_size: .
d_call: TRBD1
v_call: TRBV19

cdr3_aa: CASSLPYGVGYTEAFF
cdr3_nt: TGCGCCAGCAGCCTCCCCTATGGGGTAGGGTACACTGAAGCTTTCTTT
j_call: TRBJ1-1
clone_size: once
d_call: .
v_call: TRBV4-1

cdr3_aa: CASSSPKGQPYEQYF
cdr3_nt: TGTGCCAGCAGCTCCCCAAAGGGACAGCCCTACGAGCAGTACTTC
j_call: TRBJ2-7
clone_size: .
d_call: TRBD1
v_call: TRBV11-2

cdr3_aa: CASSGQLIGSAEQYF
cdr3_nt: TGTGCCAGCAGTGGTCAGTTGATAGGGTCGGCCGAGCAGTACTTC
j_call: TRBJ2-7
clone_size: .
d_call: .
v_call: TRBV2

cdr3_aa: CASNFWGPGGNTEAFF
cdr3_nt: TGTGCCAGCAACTTCTGGGGGCCCGGAGGGAACACTGAAGCTTTCTTT
j_call: TRBJ1-1
clone_size: .
d_call: .
v_call: TRBV28

cdr3_aa: CASNSESHNEQFF
cdr3_nt: TGTGCCAGCAATTCGGAGAGCCACAATGAGCAGTTCTTC
j_call: TRBJ2-1
clone_size: .
d_call: .
v_call: TRBV2

cdr3_aa: CASSLRGLAGLNEQFF
cdr3_nt: TGTGCCAGCAGCCTGCGGGGACTAGCGGGACTCAATGAGCAGTTCTTC
j_call: TRBJ2-1
clone_size: .
d_call: TRBD2
v_call: TRBV5-8

cdr3_aa: CARRTGAGTLDEQYF
cdr3_nt: TGTGCCAGAAGAACGGGGGCCGGGACTCTGGACGAGCAGTACTTC
j_call: TRBJ2-7
clone_size: .
d_call: .
v_call: TRBV5-3

cdr3_aa: CASSMGQVDEKLFF
cdr3_nt: TGCGCCAGCAGCATGGGACAGGTAGATGAAAAACTGTTTTTT
j_call: TRBJ1-4
clone_size: .
d_call: TRBD1
v_call: TRBV5-1

cdr3_aa: CASSYGEFYEQYF
cdr3_nt: TGTGCCAGCAGTTACGGGGAATTCTACGAGCAGTACTTC
j_call: TRBJ2-7
clone_size: few
d_call: .
v_call: TRBV6-5

cdr3_aa: CASSFTDRRNTEAFF
cdr3_nt: TGTGCCAGCAGTTTTACGGACAGGAGGAACACTGAAGCTTTCTTT
j_call: TRBJ1-1
clone_size: once
d_call: TRBD1
v_call: TRBV28

cdr3_aa: CASSLTGFDTEAFF
cdr3_nt: TGTGCCAGCAGCCTTACAGGGTTCGACACTGAAGCTTTCTTT
j_call: TRBJ1-1
clone_size: .
d_call: .
v_call: TRBV7-9

cdr3_aa: CASRKGIDYGYTF
cdr3_nt: TGTGCCAGCAGGAAGGGAATTGACTATGGCTACACCTTC
j_call: TRBJ1-2
clone_size: .
d_call: .
v_call: TRBV2

cdr3_aa: CASSPLKGTHNEQFF
cdr3_nt: TGTGCCAGCAGCCCCCTAAAAGGGACCCACAATGAGCAGTTCTTC
j_call: TRBJ2-1
clone_size: .
d_call: .
v_call: TRBV11-2